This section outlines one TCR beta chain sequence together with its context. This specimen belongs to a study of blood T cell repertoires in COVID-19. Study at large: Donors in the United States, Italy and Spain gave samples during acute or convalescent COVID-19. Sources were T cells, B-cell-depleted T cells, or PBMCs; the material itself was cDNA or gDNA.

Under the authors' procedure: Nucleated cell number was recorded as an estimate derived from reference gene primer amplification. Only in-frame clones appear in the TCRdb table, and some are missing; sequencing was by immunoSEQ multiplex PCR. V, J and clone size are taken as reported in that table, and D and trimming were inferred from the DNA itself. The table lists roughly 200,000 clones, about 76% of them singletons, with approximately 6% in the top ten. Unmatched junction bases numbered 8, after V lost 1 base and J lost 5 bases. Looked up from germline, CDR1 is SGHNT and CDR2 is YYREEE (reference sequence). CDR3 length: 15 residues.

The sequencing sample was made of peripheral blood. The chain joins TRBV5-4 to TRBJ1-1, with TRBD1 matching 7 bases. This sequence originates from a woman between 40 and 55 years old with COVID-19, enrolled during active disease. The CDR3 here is CASSLWPTGATEAFF. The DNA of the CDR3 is TGTGCCAGCAGCTTGTGGCCCACAGGGGCAACTGAAGCTTTCTTT.